What follows is one T cell receptor (beta chain) and its context. Its antigen is currently unknown. The sample is drawn from a study of shared clonotypes between healthy human individuals. The study drew all its donors from Caucasian adults living in Nashville, Tennessee. Investigators divided CD4+ cells into CD45RA+ naive and CD45RA-negative memory subsets. Notes on the study in general: An anticipated effect of sequencing depth on clonotype sharing among donors was recognized.

Germline CDR1 SEHNR, CDR2 FQNEAQ (reference sequence). Trimming cost V 4 bases and J 14 bases, with 17 bases left between them. The CDR3 length is 13 residues. Sequenced by immunoSEQ multiplex PCR; TCRdb stores in-frame clones only, minus some. In the table there are around 1.4 million clones, approximately 98.5% of which are singletons. The chain joins TRBV7-9 to TRBJ1-4, with D perhaps matching TRBD1 (5 bases). Sequencing was performed on naive CD4+ T cells sorted from blood. Subset defined: CD45RA+ positively selected. The sequence derives from a man under 40 in good health. DNA for the CDR3: TGTGCCAGCAGCTCCCCAGGGACGCGGAAGCTGTTTTTT. Amino acids: CASSSPGTRKLFF.